Below are 21 T cell receptor beta chains sequenced from a single sample in a study of shared clonotypes between healthy human individuals. Here immunoSEQ multiplex PCR was the method, and the copy in TCRdb shows in-frame clones only, minus some. Among 1,400,000 or so clones listed, less than 99% were seen once. What was sequenced was naive CD4+ T cells sorted from blood. Subset noted: CD45RA+ positively selected. These receptors were obtained from a man aged 25-40 years in good health.

This chain uses TRBV18 with TRBJ1-1; TRBD1 agrees at 9 bases. V shed 6 bases, J shed 3 bases, and the junction held 5 bases outside the gene matches. This CDR3 spans 14 amino acids. The germline CDR1 and CDR2 sequences are KGHSH and LQKENI. This CDR3 is CASSRGQGDTEAFF. CDR3 DNA sequence: TGTGCCAGCTCCCGGGGACAGGGAGACACTGAAGCTTTCTTT.

This clone was observed a single time. The rearrangement joins TRBV5-6 to TRBJ1-1, with 7 bases that match TRBD1. The germline gives CDR1 SGHDT, CDR2 YYEEEE. The CDR3 runs to 14 residues. V gave up 5 bases and J gave up 4 bases; unmatched junction bases: 8. CDR3 coding DNA: TGTGCCAGCAGATTCGACAGGGTGGCCACTGAAGCTTTCTTT. It specifies CASRFDRVATEAFF.

About this clone itself: At the DNA level, this CDR3 is encoded by other sequences in the same sample as well. V usage is TRBV18 and J usage is TRBJ2-3; weak D call: TRBD2 (7 bases). CDR1 is KGHSH, CDR2 LQKENI, per germline. V lost 1 base to trimming and J lost 3 bases, with 14 bases between them. The CDR3 is made up of 16 amino acids. The CDR3 reads CASSPLAGASTDTQYF. CDR3 coding DNA: TGTGCCAGCTCACCACTTGCGGGGGCCAGTACAGATACGCAGTATTTT. Variable domain in full (rest from reference TRBV18 and TRBJ2-3): NAGVMQNPRHLVRRRGQEARLRCSPMKGHSHVYWYRQLPEEGLKFMVYLQKENIIDESGMPKERFSAEFPKEGPSILRIQQVVRGDSAAYFCASSPLAGASTDTQYFGPGTRLTVL.

V is TRBV4-3 and J is TRBJ2-7; TRBD1 aligns across 9 bases. CDR3 length: 18 amino acids. Trimming removed 4 bases from V and 0 bases from J; junction bases left unmatched: 13. From germline, CDR1 is LGHNA and CDR2 YSLEER. The DNA for the CDR3 is TGCGCCAGCAGCCTCGGACAGGGGACAGCCGGTATCTCCTACGAGCAGTACTTC. This translates into CASSLGQGTAGISYEQYF.

The V and J genes are TRBV5-1 and TRBJ2-1; D gene unclear. The CDR3 covers 15 residues. V lost 4 bases to trimming and J lost 2 bases, with 13 bases between them. Germline V gene lookup returns CDR1 SGHRS and CDR2 YFSETQ. The CDR3 sequence: CASSPRTQTYNEQFF. CDR3 DNA: TGCGCCAGCAGCCCCCGCACGCAGACCTACAATGAGCAGTTCTTC.

The V and J genes are TRBV28 and TRBJ1-5; possibly TRBD1 for D (5 bases). V was trimmed by 4 bases and J by 2 bases, leaving 12 bases between them. Germline lookup yields CDR1 MDHEN and CDR2 SYDVKM. The CDR3 spans 15 residues. CDR3 loop: CASSSTQGRNQPQHF. In nucleotides, the CDR3 is TGTGCCAGCAGTTCGACCCAGGGACGCAATCAGCCCCAGCATTTT.

The chain joins TRBV6-4 to TRBJ2-2; no clear D gene. The length of the CDR3 is 12 residues. Looked up from germline, CDR1 is MRHNA and CDR2 is SNTAGT. Trimming cost V 2 bases and J 5 bases, with 3 bases left between them. CDR3 in amino acids: CASSDRTGELFF. The CDR3 coding sequence is TGTGCCAGCAGTGACAGGACCGGGGAGCTGTTTTTT.

Turning to this clone: Other DNA sequences within the sample encode an identical CDR3. The rearrangement uses TRBV5-1 and TRBJ2-7; TRBD1 matches 7 bases. Germline-derived CDR1 and CDR2 are SGHRS and YFSETQ. The CDR3 extends over 14 amino acids. The J segment lost 2 bases and the V segment lost 3 bases, leaving 5 bases of the junction unmatched. The CDR3 reads CASSYNRGPYEQYF. In DNA form, the CDR3 reads TGCGCCAGCAGCTACAACAGGGGACCCTACGAGCAGTACTTC.

The rearrangement joins TRBV30 to TRBJ2-6; perhaps TRBD1 as D (5 bases). The germline V and J ends were trimmed by 3 bases and 2 bases, with 5 bases remaining between them. Germline V gives CDR1 GTSNPN, CDR2 SVGIG (reference sequence). The CDR3 extends over 13 amino acids. CDR3 sequence (DNA): TGTGCCTGGAGCAGGGCTGGGGCCAACGTCCTGACTTTC. This sequence encodes CAWSRAGANVLTF. Full variable domain (missing parts from reference TRBV30 and TRBJ2-6): SQTIHQWPATLVQPVGSPLSLECTVEGTSNPNLYWYRQAAGRGLQLLFYSVGIGQISSEVPQNLSASRPQDRQFILSSKKLLLSDSGFYLCAWSRAGANVLTFGAGSRLTVL.

The CDR3 spells CASNQIRHRELFF. Here the CDR3 DNA reads TGTGCCAGCAACCAAATTAGGCACCGGGAGCTGTTTTTT. This chain uses TRBV28 with TRBJ2-2; D uncertain. The CDR3 has 13 amino acids. Trimming shortened V by 7 bases and J by 9 bases, and 15 bases separated the two germline ends. CDR1 MDHEN and CDR2 SYDVKM come from the germline V gene.

V and J are TRBV19 and TRBJ2-6; the match to TRBD1 covers 9 bases. This CDR3 contains 17 residues. V shed 3 bases, J shed 1 base, and the junction held 4 bases outside the gene matches. Germline CDR1 LNHDA, CDR2 SQIVND (reference sequence). CDR3 sequence reads: CASSILTGGSGANVLTF. The CDR3 bases are TGTGCCAGTAGTATTTTGACAGGGGGGTCTGGGGCCAACGTCCTGACTTTC.

The J gene is TRBJ2-7, the V gene TRBV5-1, with D possibly called TRBD1 or TRBD2 (5 bases each). The CDR3 loop spans 15 amino acids. CDR1 SGHRS and CDR2 YFSETQ come from the germline V gene. The V end lost 2 bases, the J end lost 3 bases, and 15 bases lay between the germline ends. The CDR3 spells CASSLNRDGLYEQYF. As DNA, the CDR3 is TGCGCCAGCAGCTTAAACCGGGACGGACTCTACGAGCAGTACTTC. Using reference TRBV5-1 and TRBJ2-7 for the parts outside the CDR3, the full variable domain is KAGVTQTPRYLIKTRGQQVTLSCSPISGHRSVSWYQQTPGQGLQFLFEYFSETQRNKGNFPGRFSGRQFSNSRSEMNVSTLELGDSALYLCASSLNRDGLYEQYFGPGTRLTVT.

Of note for this clone: Other DNA sequences of this sample code for an identical CDR3. The chain recombines TRBV29-1 with TRBJ2-3; 8 nucleotides line up with TRBD2. The V gene end was trimmed by 6 bases and the J gene end by 6 bases; junction bases not matched to a gene: 2. The germline CDR1 and CDR2 sequences are SQVTM and ANQGSEA. CDR3 size: 11 residues. CDR3 in DNA: TGCAGCGTCCGACTAGCGGATACGCAGTATTTT. This encodes CSVRLADTQYF.

As for this clone: The sample contains more than one DNA sequence encoding this CDR3. Written as DNA, the CDR3 is TGTGCCAGCAGCCAAGATCGATACAATGAGCAGTTCTTC. As protein: CASSQDRYNEQFF. The chain carries TRBV14 and TRBJ2-1; D gene uncertain. CDR3 length equals 13 residues. The germline gives CDR1 SGHDN, CDR2 FVKESK. V was cut by 0 bases and J by 4 bases, with 4 bases left in between.

The CDR3 bases are TGTGCCAGCAGTGTCAGGCAGGTCGGGGTCCATGAGCAGTTCTTC. Translated, it gives CASSVRQVGVHEQFF. The V call is TRBV25-1, the J call TRBJ2-1, with D possibly being TRBD2 (5 bases). This CDR3 spans 15 amino acids. Germline V gives CDR1 MGHDK, CDR2 SYGVNS. Deletions cut 4 bases from V and 8 bases from J, with 18 bases between.

This rearrangement joins TRBV6-1 to TRBJ1-5, with 10 bases fitting TRBD1. Germline loops: CDR1 MNHNS, CDR2 SASEGT. The CDR3 has 15 residues. V shed 4 bases, J shed 9 bases, and the junction held 9 bases outside the gene matches. This chain's CDR3 is CASSGGTGALGPQHF. DNA of the CDR3: TGTGCCAGCAGTGGCGGGACAGGGGCCTTAGGGCCCCAGCATTTT.

This clone was picked up one time. The CDR3 DNA sequence: TGTGCAAGTCGCCTATGGACAGGGGGTTCAGGAAACACCATATATTTT. Protein sequence: CASRLWTGGSGNTIYF. This sequence joins TRBV12-2 and TRBJ1-3; the table gives TRBD1 as D, unverified against the DNA. TRBV12-2 is annotated as a pseudogene. The CDR3 runs 16 residues.

The CDR3 DNA is TGTGCCAGCAGCACACAGCCCCAGCATTTT. It codes for CASSTQPQHF. The gene calls are TRBV28 and TRBJ1-5; D is unresolved. The length of the CDR3 is 10 residues. V was clipped by 6 bases and J by 7 bases, with 4 bases between them. From germline, CDR1 is MDHEN and CDR2 SYDVKM.

The chain employs TRBV10-1 and TRBJ2-7; TRBD2 agrees at 9 bases. CDR3 length: 14 residues. Trimming at V came to 2 bases and at J to 3 bases, leaving 2 bases not matched to a gene. Germline CDR1 is WNHNN and CDR2 is SYGVQD (reference sequence). The CDR3 DNA sequence: TGCGCCAGCAGTGAGAGCGGGGGGTTCTACGAGCAGTACTTC. Its protein product is CASSESGGFYEQYF.

The chain is built from TRBV18 and TRBJ2-7; D is tentatively TRBD1 or TRBD2 (5 bases each). With 0 bases removed from V and 3 bases from J, the gap between germline ends came to 12 bases. Germline loops: CDR1 KGHSH, CDR2 LQKENI. This CDR3 comprises 15 residues. This CDR3 is CASSPPGSGSYEQYF. DNA for the CDR3: TGTGCCAGCTCACCACCAGGATCAGGGAGCTACGAGCAGTACTTC. Together with reference TRBV18 and TRBJ2-7, the CDR3 gives the full variable domain: NAGVMQNPRHLVRRRGQEARLRCSPMKGHSHVYWYRQLPEEGLKFMVYLQKENIIDESGMPKERFSAEFPKEGPSILRIQQVVRGDSAAYFCASSPPGSGSYEQYFGPGTRLTVT.

The chain combines TRBV10-3 with TRBJ2-1; 8 positions agree with TRBD2. CDR1 is ENHRY and CDR2 is SYGVKD in the germline V gene. CDR3 length: 15 residues. V was pared by 3 bases and J by 5 bases, with 6 bases of the junction left unmatched. The CDR3 protein is CAISDFGLANNEQFF. DNA for the CDR3: TGTGCCATCAGTGATTTTGGACTAGCCAACAATGAGCAGTTCTTC.